These 19 T cell receptor beta chains originate from one sample sequenced in a study of blood T cell repertoires in COVID-19. The repertoire was sequenced with immunoSEQ multiplex PCR; TCRdb's copy has only in-frame clones and lacks some. Of over 85,000 clones listed, around 87% are singletons. The sequencing input was peripheral blood. The receptors derive from a middle-aged man with acute or convalescent COVID-19.

This chain joins TRBV27 and TRBJ2-5, with a weak D call TRBD2 (6 bases). Germline lookup yields CDR1 MNHEY and CDR2 SMNVEV (reference sequence). The V gene lost 6 bases and the J gene lost 3 bases, with 23 bases spanning the gap. The CDR3 totals 17 residues. The CDR3 nucleotides are TGTGCCAGCAGAAGCCATACCGGGACTTCAAGAGAAGAGACCCAGTACTTC. Its protein is CASRSHTGTSREETQYF.

The genes are TRBV27 and TRBJ1-4, with 7 bases lining up with TRBD1. The trim removed 4 bases at V and 6 bases at J, leaving 11 bases unmatched. From germline, CDR1 is MNHEY and CDR2 SMNVEV (reference sequence). This CDR3 contains 16 residues. CDR3 coding DNA: TGTGCCAGCAGTTCCCGCCGGGACAGATCGTATGAAAAACTGTTTTTT. Translation: CASSSRRDRSYEKLFF. Full variable domain (missing parts from reference TRBV27 and TRBJ1-4): EAQVTQNPRYLITVTGKKLTVTCSQNMNHEYMSWYRQDPGLGLRQIYYSMNVEVTDKGDVPEGYKVSRKEKRNFPLILESPSPNQTSLYFCASSSRRDRSYEKLFFGSGTQLSVL.

The V gene is TRBV5-1, the J gene TRBJ1-4; D gene ambiguous. CDR3 length equals 15 residues. Germline CDR1 SGHRS, CDR2 YFSETQ. Trimming pared 2 bases from V and 3 bases from J, leaving 11 bases between. DNA of the CDR3: TGCGCCAGCAGCTTAAGGACTCGAGCTAATGAAAAACTGTTTTTT. Residues: CASSLRTRANEKLFF.

The gene calls are TRBV12-3 or TRBV12-4 and TRBJ1-5; a weak D match, TRBD1 (6 bases). The CDR3 runs 13 residues. V lost 5 bases and J lost 4, with 9 bases in between. Here the CDR3 reads CASSQGINQPQHF. The CDR3 nucleotides are TGTGCCAGCAGTCAGGGGATAAATCAGCCCCAGCATTTT.

The genes are TRBV3-1 (or the pseudogene TRBV3-2) and TRBJ2-3; 7 bases line up with TRBD2. Germline-derived CDR1 and CDR2 are LGHDT and YNNKEL (reference sequence). The junction had 10 bases not matched to a gene; V was cut back by 4 bases and J by 3 bases. The CDR3 extends over 16 amino acids. In DNA, the CDR3 is TGTGCCAGCAGCCGACAAGCGGGACCGGAAACAGATACGCAGTATTTT. This sequence encodes CASSRQAGPETDTQYF.

The CDR3 DNA reads as TGTGCCACCAGCAGAGAGGTGGGTCTAGCGCTGAACACCGGGGAGCTGTTTTTT. It translates to CATSREVGLALNTGELFF. The J gene is TRBJ2-2, the V gene TRBV15; possibly TRBD2 for D (6 bases). The CDR3 consists of 18 residues. Germline CDR1 LNHNV, CDR2 YYDKDF (reference sequence). Trimming removed 0 bases from V and 1 base from J, with 15 bases in between.

This chain connects TRBV30 to TRBJ1-5, with unresolved D. The V and J ends lost 3 bases and 3 bases respectively, with 9 bases between them. This CDR3 comprises 13 residues. Germline CDR1 GTSNPN, CDR2 SVGIG (reference sequence). The CDR3 here is CAWSHSVNQPQHF. CDR3 sequence (DNA): TGTGCCTGGAGCCACAGTGTCAATCAGCCCCAGCATTTT.

The chain carries TRBV3-1 (or the pseudogene TRBV3-2) and TRBJ2-2; possible D gene TRBD1, 5 bases. The germline gives CDR1 LGHDT, CDR2 YNNKEL (reference sequence). CDR3 length: 15 residues. The ends were cut back, 3 bases at V and 8 bases at J, with 16 bases in the middle. The DNA for the CDR3 is TGTGCCAGCAGCCAGTCGGACATCGGGTGGGGGGAGCTGTTTTTT. Residues: CASSQSDIGWGELFF.

The chain links TRBV27 to TRBJ1-2; TRBD1 aligns across 9 bases. The J segment lost 6 bases and the V segment lost 8 bases, leaving 7 bases of the junction unmatched. This CDR3 has 13 amino acids. Germline V gene data show CDR1 as MNHEY and CDR2 as SMNVEV (reference sequence). The chain's CDR3 is CASSTGGNDGYTF. CDR3 nucleotide sequence: TGTGCCAGCTCGACAGGGGGAAACGATGGCTACACCTTC.

The chain recombines TRBV11-2 with TRBJ1-1; D ambiguous. Trimming cost V 1 base and J 7 bases, with 7 bases left between them. The CDR3 has 12 amino acids. Germline-derived CDR1 and CDR2 are SGHAT and FQNNGV. The CDR3 coding sequence is TGTGCCAGCAGCTTAGTGGCAGATGAAGCTTTCTTT. Amino acids: CASSLVADEAFF.

This clone was detected only a few times. The V and J genes are TRBV12-5 and TRBJ1-3; TRBD1 matches at 8 bases. The V gene end was trimmed by 6 bases and the J gene end by 5 bases; junction bases not matched to a gene: 6. Germline lookup yields CDR1 LGHNT and CDR2 FRNRAP. The CDR3 is 14 amino acids. The DNA for the CDR3 is TGTGCTAGTGGACCGACAGGGGCGAGAAACACCATATATTTT. It is translated as CASGPTGARNTIYF.

The chain employs TRBV20-1 and TRBJ2-2; 8 nucleotides agree with TRBD2. The CDR3 contains 17 residues. The germline gives CDR1 DFQATT, CDR2 SNEGSKA (reference sequence). Losses at the gene ends were 3 bases for V and 5 bases for J; bases not matched to a gene: 14. This CDR3 reads CSASPMASGGRTGELFF. CDR3 bases: TGCAGTGCTAGTCCTATGGCCAGCGGGGGACGGACCGGGGAGCTGTTTTTT.

The chain joins TRBV7-2 to TRBJ1-2; 8 bases match TRBD1. Germline V gene data show CDR1 as SGHTA and CDR2 as FQGNSA. This CDR3 has 14 amino acids. V shed 11 bases, J shed 0 bases, and the junction held 8 bases outside the gene matches. The CDR3 spells CAVTGEGTNYGYTF. For the CDR3, the DNA is TGTGCCGTGACAGGGGAGGGGACTAACTATGGCTACACCTTC. Supplemented by reference TRBV7-2 and TRBJ1-2, the full variable domain reads GAGVSQSPSNKVTEKGKDVELRCDPISGHTALYWYRQSLGQGLEFLIYFQGNSAPDKSGLPSDRFSAERTGGSVSTLTIQRTQQEDSAVYLCAVTGEGTNYGYTFGSGTRLTVV.

J is TRBJ1-2 and V is TRBV25-1, with D perhaps TRBD1 (5 bases). CDR3 length equals 15 residues. The V gene's germline CDR1 is MGHDK and CDR2 SYGVNS. Deletions cut 4 bases from V and 4 bases from J, with 16 bases between. The CDR3 sequence: CASSGHQRGTYGYTF. CDR3 sequence (DNA): TGTGCCAGCAGTGGGCATCAGCGGGGGACCTATGGCTACACCTTC.

The chain uses TRBV19 and TRBJ2-2; D remains ambiguous. The CDR3 length is 13 residues. CDR1 and CDR2 (germline): LNHDA, SQIVND (reference sequence). V lost 3 bases to trimming and J lost 5 bases, with 7 bases between them. CDR3 in DNA: TGTGCCAGTAGTATTCCCCTGACCGGGGAGCTGTTTTTT. The encoded protein is CASSIPLTGELFF.

This chain links TRBV11-2 with TRBJ1-3; D remains unclear. Germline values: CDR1 SGHAT, CDR2 FQNNGV. V was pared by 3 bases and J by 0 bases, with 12 bases between. The CDR3 is 16 residues long. The CDR3, as DNA: TGTGCCAGCAGCTTTACATCCCCCCACTCTGGAAACACCATATATTTT. Translated: CASSFTSPHSGNTIYF. The full variable domain, rest sourced from reference TRBV11-2 and TRBJ1-3, is EAGVAQSPRYKIIEKRQSVAFWCNPISGHATLYWYQQILGQGPKLLIQFQNNGVVDDSQLPKDRFSAERLKGVDSTLKIQPAKLEDSAVYLCASSFTSPHSGNTIYFGEGSWLTVV.

The chain is built from TRBV5-6 and TRBJ1-3; D remains ambiguous. From germline, CDR1 is SGHDT and CDR2 YYEEEE. V lost 1 base to trimming and J lost 4 bases, with 15 bases between them. This CDR3 has 16 residues. The DNA for the CDR3 is TGTGCCAGCAGCTTGTGGAGGACTGTCCCGGGAAACACCATATATTTT. Amino acids: CASSLWRTVPGNTIYF.

CDR3: CASKQRAFF. The CDR3 DNA reads as TGTGCCAGCAAACAAAGAGCTTTCTTT. The chain has TRBV21-1 and TRBJ1-1; TRBD1, the table's D call, was not compared with the DNA. TRBV21-1 is shown as a pseudogene. The CDR3 runs to 9 residues.

V gene TRBV30 combines with J gene TRBJ2-1; 8 bases agree with TRBD1. The CDR3 has 14 amino acids. V lost 4 bases to trimming and J lost 3 bases; unmatched junction nucleotides: 5. Germline values: CDR1 GTSNPN, CDR2 SVGIG (reference sequence). The CDR3 spells CAWKNRGYYNEQFF. The DNA of the CDR3 is TGTGCCTGGAAGAACAGGGGGTACTACAATGAGCAGTTCTTC.